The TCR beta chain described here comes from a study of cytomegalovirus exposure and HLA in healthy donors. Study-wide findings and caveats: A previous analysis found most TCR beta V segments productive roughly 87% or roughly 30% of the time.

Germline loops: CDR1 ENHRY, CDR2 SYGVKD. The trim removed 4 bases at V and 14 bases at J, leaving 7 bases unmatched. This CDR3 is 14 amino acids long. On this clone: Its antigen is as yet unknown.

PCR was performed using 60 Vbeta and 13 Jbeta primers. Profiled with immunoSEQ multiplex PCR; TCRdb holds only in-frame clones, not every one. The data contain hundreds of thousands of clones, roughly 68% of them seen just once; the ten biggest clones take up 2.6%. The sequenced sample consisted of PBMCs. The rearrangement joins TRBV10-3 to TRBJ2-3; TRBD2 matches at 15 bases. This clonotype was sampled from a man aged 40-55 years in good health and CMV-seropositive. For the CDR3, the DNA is TGTGCCATCAGTGGGACTAGCGGGGGGGGATTTGCGTATTTT. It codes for CAISGTSGGGFAYF.